A single sample is the source of the 30 T cell receptor beta chains below, sequenced in a study of blood T cells in healthy people across ages. Next came a second PCR, run for about 6 to 12 cycles, which used a sample-barcoded 5' primer along with a J-beta primer mix. From the 5' RACE reads, TCRdb called clonotypes with MiXCR, one entry per CDR3 protein. The sample includes 760,000 or so distinct CDR3 sequences, 20% to 25% of them seen just once. These same records also appear under a second study, on T cells of mothers and their children.

The material sequenced was blood. Every receptor here comes from a boy aged 5-17 years in good health.

The V call is TRBV7-9, the J call TRBJ2-3; weak D call: TRBD1 (5 bases). The germline V gene encodes CDR1 SEHNR and CDR2 FQNEAQ (reference sequence). Trimming pared 5 bases from V and 3 bases from J, leaving 12 bases between. This CDR3 has 14 amino acids. The CDR3 loop is CASSGRVETDTQYF. CDR3 sequence (DNA): TGTGCCAGCAGCGGCAGGGTGGAGACAGATACGCAGTATTTT.

The chain has TRBV7-9 and TRBJ2-7; tentative D call: TRBD1 (5 bases). Germline-derived CDR1 and CDR2 are SEHNR and FQNEAQ (reference sequence). This CDR3 has 13 residues. Between the trimmed V and J ends, which lost 5 bases and 2 bases, there was a span of 10 bases. CDR3 loop: CASSRREAYEQYF. The CDR3 nucleotides are TGTGCCAGCAGCCGCAGGGAAGCCTACGAGCAGTACTTC.

This clonotype was observed a few times. The chain carries TRBV29-1 and TRBJ2-5; no clear D gene. Germline lookup yields CDR1 SQVTM and CDR2 ANQGSEA. This CDR3 contains 14 residues. V dropped 4 bases and J dropped 3 bases, with 15 bases sitting between them. CDR3 nucleotides: TGCAGCGTTGGAGAGCATTACCTAGAAGAGACCCAGTACTTC. Its protein is CSVGEHYLEETQYF.

This clonotype was counted between two and nine times. V and J are TRBV11-3 and TRBJ2-7, with TRBD1 matching 8 bases. The junction had 6 bases not matched to a gene; V was cut back by 5 bases and J by 3 bases. Looked up from germline, CDR1 is SGHNT and CDR2 is YENEEA. The CDR3 length is 14 residues. CDR3 in amino acids: CASSPRTGLYEQYF. In nucleotides, the CDR3 is TGTGCCAGCAGCCCTCGGACAGGGCTCTACGAGCAGTACTTC.

The rearrangement links TRBV20-1 to TRBJ2-2; a possible D gene is TRBD2 (6 bases). The V gene's germline CDR1 is DFQATT and CDR2 SNEGSKA (reference sequence). V was clipped by 3 bases and J by 2 bases, with 13 bases between them. The length of the CDR3 is 15 residues. DNA for the CDR3: TGCAGTGCTAGGCCTGGGACTGACAACACCGGGGAGCTGTTTTTT. It codes for CSARPGTDNTGELFF.

The chain carries TRBV7-2 and TRBJ2-3, with D possibly matching TRBD1 (5 bases). Germline values: CDR1 SGHTA, CDR2 FQGNSA. V lost 3 bases to trimming and J lost 2 bases, with 21 bases between them. This CDR3 contains 18 residues. The DNA of the CDR3 is TGTGCCAGCAGCTTGGGGCAGGGAAGGCCCCAAAACACAGATACGCAGTATTTT. This gives the protein CASSLGQGRPQNTDTQYF. The entire variable domain, with the rest obtained from reference TRBV7-2 and TRBJ2-3, is as follows: GAGVSQSPSNKVTEKGKDVELRCDPISGHTALYWYRQSLGQGLEFLIYFQGNSAPDKSGLPSDRFSAERTGGSVSTLTIQRTQQEDSAVYLCASSLGQGRPQNTDTQYFGPGTRLTVL.

This clonotype was observed a few times. V gene TRBV10-3 combines with J gene TRBJ2-1, with D possibly matching TRBD2 (7 bases). CDR3 length equals 15 residues. Germline V CDR1 and CDR2: ENHRY, SYGVKD. The V and J ends lost 7 bases and 0 bases respectively, with 13 bases between them. The CDR3 reads CAIKDGGRSYNEQFF. The CDR3 region has the DNA TGTGCCATCAAGGACGGGGGGCGCTCCTACAATGAGCAGTTCTTC.

This chain uses TRBV4-3 with TRBJ2-7; D ambiguous. This CDR3 is built from 14 residues. Trimming took off 6 bases at V and 2 bases at J, with 14 bases between the two ends. The germline V gene has CDR1 LGHNA and CDR2 YSLEER. In nucleotides, the CDR3 is TGCGCCAGCAGTTATTCAACTTCACCCTACGAGCAGTACTTC. Its translation: CASSYSTSPYEQYF.

This clonotype has a handful of counts. This rearrangement joins TRBV2 to TRBJ2-2; 7 nucleotides align to TRBD2. V lost 6 bases, J lost 0 bases, and 4 bases stayed unmatched. The CDR3 runs to 15 residues. The V gene's germline CDR1 is SNHLY and CDR2 FYNNEI. The CDR3 sequence is CASRPSGANTGELFF. The CDR3 DNA reads as TGTGCCAGCAGGCCTAGCGGTGCGAACACCGGGGAGCTGTTTTTT.

In its sample, this clonotype was seen a few times. This chain's CDR3 is CASSLKSGTGNWEYGYTF. CDR3 sequence (DNA): TGTGCCAGCAGTCTAAAAAGCGGGACAGGGAATTGGGAATATGGCTACACCTTC. The chain links TRBV28 to TRBJ1-2; 9 bases agree with TRBD1. The junction had 18 bases not matched to a gene; V was cut back by 5 bases and J by 5 bases. Germline CDR1 MDHEN, CDR2 SYDVKM. This CDR3 comprises 18 residues.

This clonotype was observed a handful of times. This chain links TRBV20-1 with TRBJ2-4; 7 nucleotides align to TRBD2. The ends lost 5 bases at V and 2 bases at J; junction bases unmatched: 6. The CDR3 length is 14 residues. Germline loops: CDR1 DFQATT, CDR2 SNEGSKA (reference sequence). The CDR3 DNA reads as TGCAGTGCTTCTGGGGGGGGGTCCAAAAACATTCAGTACTTC. The encoded protein is CSASGGGSKNIQYF.

In its sample, this clonotype was seen a few times. This sequence joins TRBV5-1 and TRBJ2-3; maybe TRBD2 (7 bases). The germline gives CDR1 SGHRS, CDR2 YFSETQ. The CDR3 sequence is 16 residues long. V dropped 6 bases and J dropped 1 base, with 18 bases sitting between them. The CDR3 sequence: CASTVGGGARTDTQYF. For the CDR3, the DNA is TGCGCCAGCACTGTTGGAGGGGGGGCCCGCACAGATACGCAGTATTTT.

This clonotype was seen a few times. The chain joins TRBV7-8 to TRBJ2-4; TRBD2 aligns across 15 bases. Germline lookup yields CDR1 SGHVS and CDR2 FQNEAQ. The CDR3 length is 19 residues. With V trimmed by 5 bases and J by 1 base, 9 bases remained unmatched. The CDR3 protein is CASSPGLAGGDWAKNIQYF. CDR3 nucleotides: TGTGCCAGCAGCCCAGGACTAGCGGGAGGGGATTGGGCCAAAAACATTCAGTACTTC.

A few counts support this clonotype. The rearrangement links TRBV7-2 to TRBJ1-2, with no clear D. Germline loops: CDR1 SGHTA, CDR2 FQGNSA. The ends were cut back, 1 base at V and 5 bases at J, with 11 bases in the middle. The CDR3 loop spans 14 amino acids. The CDR3, as DNA: TGTGCCAGCAGCTTAGAGGCCAGGATGTATGGCTACACCTTC. Protein product: CASSLEARMYGYTF.

This chain connects TRBV27 to TRBJ1-2; TRBD1 might be the D (6 bases). V lost 6 bases to trimming and J lost 4 bases, with 12 bases between them. The CDR3 sequence is 13 residues long. Germline CDR1 is MNHEY and CDR2 is SMNVEV (reference sequence). CDR3 in amino acids: CASRQGQLYGYTF. CDR3 DNA sequence: TGTGCCAGCAGGCAGGGACAACTCTATGGCTACACCTTC.

This clonotype was seen more than once but under ten times. The chain uses TRBV29-1 and TRBJ2-3; D possibly matches TRBD1 or TRBD2 (6 bases each). The CDR3 has 17 residues. Germline V lookup: CDR1 SQVTM, CDR2 ANQGSEA. V shed 4 bases and J shed 1 base, with 21 bases lying between them. The CDR3: CSVGPPGGRGGTDTQYF. The DNA of the CDR3 is TGCAGCGTTGGGCCCCCTGGGGGGCGAGGCGGCACAGATACGCAGTATTTT.

The table lists this clonotype with a few counts. The rearrangement links TRBV29-1 to TRBJ1-1; D is undetermined. Germline CDR1 is SQVTM and CDR2 is ANQGSEA. The CDR3 totals 13 residues. V dropped 1 base and J dropped 0 bases, with 6 bases sitting between them. CDR3 DNA: TGCAGCGTTGAAGGAGGGTTGAACACTGAAGCTTTCTTT. It specifies CSVEGGLNTEAFF.

V is TRBV7-8 and J is TRBJ1-2; D gene uncertain. CDR1 and CDR2 (germline): SGHVS, FQNEAQ. With 5 bases removed from V and 4 bases from J, the gap between germline ends came to 11 bases. There are 13 residues in the CDR3. The CDR3 is CASSLTPTYGYTF. CDR3 nucleotides: TGTGCCAGCAGCCTGACACCGACCTATGGCTACACCTTC.

The sample holds many counts of this clonotype. One end of the junction fails to match germline, which may point to a read error. The rearrangement uses TRBV2 and TRBJ2-3, with D unclear. CDR3 size: 11 residues. From germline, CDR1 is SNHLY and CDR2 FYNNEI. CDR3 region: CASSEEDTQYF. The DNA of the CDR3 is TGTGCCAGTAGTGAGGAGGATACGCAGTATTTT. The entire variable domain, with the rest obtained from reference TRBV2 and TRBJ2-3, is as follows: EPEVTQTPSHQVTQMGQEVILRCVPISNHLYFYWYRQILGQKVEFLVSFYNNEISEKSEIFDDQFSVERPDGSNFTLKIRSTKLEDSAMYFCASSEEDTQYFGPGTRLTVL.

The V gene is TRBV12-3 or TRBV12-4, the J gene TRBJ2-5; no clear D. The CDR3 length is 12 residues. Trimming shortened V by 2 bases and J by 5 bases, and 6 bases separated the two germline ends. The CDR3 spells CASSLITETQYF. CDR3 nucleotide sequence: TGTGCCAGCAGTTTAATAACCGAGACCCAGTACTTC.

This chain connects TRBV5-1 to TRBJ1-1; D unclear. The CDR3 runs to 13 residues. Germline assignment: CDR1 SGHRS and CDR2 YFSETQ. V was shortened by 4 bases and J by 6 bases, with 13 bases between the two germline ends. The CDR3 DNA reads as TGCGCCAGCAGCGGGGAAAATTCCCCTGAAGCTTTCTTT. It encodes CASSGENSPEAFF. Based on the CDR3 plus reference TRBV5-1 and TRBJ1-1, the full variable domain is KAGVTQTPRYLIKTRGQQVTLSCSPISGHRSVSWYQQTPGQGLQFLFEYFSETQRNKGNFPGRFSGRQFSNSRSEMNVSTLELGDSALYLCASSGENSPEAFFGQGTRLTVV.

The chain combines TRBV27 with TRBJ2-7; TRBD1 agrees at 9 bases. The CDR3 spans 14 residues. V gave up 8 bases and J gave up 3 bases; unmatched junction bases: 8. Germline V CDR1 and CDR2: MNHEY, SMNVEV (reference sequence). This CDR3 is CASGLTGGYYEQYF. CDR3 in DNA: TGTGCCAGCGGATTGACAGGGGGGTACTACGAGCAGTACTTC.

The rearrangement links TRBV6-1 to TRBJ1-5; no reliable D call. V lost 6 bases and J 1 base, leaving 13 bases between the germline ends. The CDR3 length is 15 residues. Germline V gives CDR1 MNHNS, CDR2 SASEGT. The CDR3 reads CASRATVGSNQPQHF. The CDR3 DNA is TGTGCCAGCAGAGCTACAGTGGGCAGCAATCAGCCCCAGCATTTT.

Only a few counts were recorded for this clonotype. V and J are TRBV9 and TRBJ1-3; perhaps TRBD1 as D (6 bases). Trimming pared 3 bases from V and 3 bases from J, leaving 13 bases between. This CDR3 spans 15 amino acids. Germline lookup yields CDR1 SGDLS and CDR2 YYNGEE. As DNA, the CDR3 is TGTGCCAGCAGCGCTTCCGGACAGCGTGGAAACACCATATATTTT. It translates to CASSASGQRGNTIYF.

The rearrangement joins TRBV28 to TRBJ1-5, with unresolved D. CDR3 length: 13 residues. Trimming took off 6 bases at V and 1 base at J, with 7 bases between the two ends. Germline V gene sequence: CDR1 MDHEN, CDR2 SYDVKM. CDR3 sequence (DNA): TGTGCCAGCAGATCAGTAAGCAATCAGCCCCAGCATTTT. Its translation is CASRSVSNQPQHF.

The genes are TRBV7-9 and TRBJ2-3; 9 positions agree with TRBD2. The CDR3 length is 15 residues. From germline, CDR1 is SEHNR and CDR2 FQNEAQ (reference sequence). V lost 1 base, J lost 3 bases, and 2 bases stayed unmatched. CDR3 residues: CASSLVSGRTDTQYF. The DNA for the CDR3 is TGTGCCAGCAGCTTAGTGAGCGGGAGGACAGATACGCAGTATTTT.

This clonotype appeared a few times. The chain couples TRBV12-3 or TRBV12-4 to TRBJ2-2; no clear D. CDR3 length equals 16 residues. Between the trimmed V and J ends, which lost 3 bases and 0 bases, there was a span of 11 bases. CDR3 sequence (DNA): TGTGCCAGCAGTTTCCTTTCGGACCCGAACACCGGGGAGCTGTTTTTT. Translated: CASSFLSDPNTGELFF.

The chain carries TRBV28 and TRBJ2-7; possibly TRBD1 or TRBD2 for D (5 bases each). Germline-derived CDR1 and CDR2 are MDHEN and SYDVKM. The CDR3 has 14 amino acids. Trimming took off 5 bases at V and 6 bases at J, with 17 bases between the two ends. The CDR3 DNA is TGTGCCAGCAGTAAGTTTGGGGGTACAAGCGAGCAGTACTTC. Translating gives CASSKFGGTSEQYF.

The genes are TRBV11-2 and TRBJ2-1; possibly TRBD2 for D (5 bases). The tail of the sequence fits TRBJ2-7 better, so the J call may be wrong. There are 12 residues in the CDR3. CDR1 SGHAT and CDR2 FQNNGV come from the germline V gene. The CDR3: CASSSDWDEQYF. The CDR3 DNA reads TGTGCCAGCAGCTCGGACTGGGACGAGCAGTACTTC.

This clonotype was recorded many times. V and J are TRBV29-1 and TRBJ2-5; unclear D gene. Trimming left V 3 bases short and J 0 bases short, with 2 bases between. The CDR3 extends over 11 amino acids. Looked up from germline, CDR1 is SQVTM and CDR2 is ANQGSEA. The CDR3 coding sequence is TGCAGCGTTGAGTACCAAGAGACCCAGTACTTC. Amino acid sequence: CSVEYQETQYF.